This T cell receptor (beta chain) came from a study of T cell responses to AZD1222 COVID-19 vaccine. General study findings and limits: White British people made up most donors, females outnumbered males, and clonal diversity was possibly underestimated.

CDR1 and CDR2 (germline): SGHAT, FQNNGV. V lost 0 bases to trimming and J lost 0 bases, with 12 bases between them. This CDR3 is 17 amino acids long. Only in-frame clones appear in the TCRdb table, and some are missing; sequencing was by immunoSEQ multiplex PCR. In the table there are fewer than 200,000 clones, about 91% of which are singletons. Concerning this clone itself: What it binds is unknown.

The receptor comes from an adult in good health. The starting material was peripheral blood, obtained on day 0 of AZD1222 vaccination. The genes are TRBV11-2 and TRBJ1-3, with no clear D. The CDR3, as DNA: TGTGCCAGCAGCTTAGATTTTGACCGGTTCTCTGGAAACACCATATATTTT. Its translation is CASSLDFDRFSGNTIYF.